Presented here are 11 T cell receptor beta chains from one specimen sequenced in a study of T cells in Graves' hyperthyroidism and ophthalmopathy. There were TCR beta CDR3 regions amplified from RNA transcripts. The HTBI set primed first-round TCR CDR3 RT-PCR. Each CDR3 protein is one row after TCRdb ran MiXCR on the multiplex PCR reads. In the table there are under 800,000 distinct CDR3 sequences, around 13% of which are singletons. What was sequenced was blood. These receptors were obtained from a woman aged 18-29 years with Graves' hyperthyroidism.

This clonotype has at least ten counts. The V gene is TRBV27, the J gene TRBJ1-5, with D possibly matching TRBD1 (6 bases). Trimming took 2 bases from V and 4 from J, leaving 30 bases between them. The germline V gene encodes CDR1 MNHEY and CDR2 SMNVEV (reference sequence). This CDR3 contains 21 residues. Here the CDR3 DNA reads TGTGCCAGCAGTTTACCGGAGGAAGCCCCCCACCCCGAGGGGACAAATCAGCCCCAGCATTTT. Its translation is CASSLPEEAPHPEGTNQPQHF.

This clonotype was counted many times. V gene TRBV20-1 combines with J gene TRBJ2-1, with TRBD2 matching 9 bases. The trim removed 0 bases at V and 8 bases at J, leaving 8 bases unmatched. This CDR3 is 15 amino acids long. Per germline, CDR1 DFQATT and CDR2 SNEGSKA (reference sequence). CDR3: CSARDIGGRGDEQFF. CDR3 DNA: TGCAGTGCTAGAGATATAGGCGGGAGGGGCGATGAGCAGTTCTTC.

This clonotype was seen only a few times. The rearrangement uses TRBV7-9 and TRBJ2-2; the D is unclear. The CDR3 length is 15 residues. CDR1 is SEHNR, CDR2 FQNEAQ, per germline (reference sequence). V was trimmed by 1 base and J by 4 bases, leaving 10 bases between them. The CDR3 sequence: CASSLVGGSTGELFF. In DNA form, the CDR3 reads TGTGCCAGCAGCTTAGTTGGCGGCAGCACCGGGGAGCTGTTTTTT.

This clonotype was detected ten times or more. The rearrangement joins TRBV20-1 to TRBJ2-1; TRBD1 is a possible D gene (5 bases). Trimming stripped 4 bases from V and 6 bases from J, with 13 bases between. Germline CDR1 and CDR2: DFQATT and SNEGSKA (reference sequence). The CDR3 length is 13 residues. CDR3 loop: CSAIKTETNEQFF. The DNA for the CDR3 is TGCAGTGCTATCAAGACAGAGACCAATGAGCAGTTCTTC.

The V call is TRBV20-1, the J call TRBJ1-6, with D perhaps TRBD1 (6 bases). The CDR3 is 13 residues long. Trimming took 0 bases from V and 9 from J, leaving 9 bases between them. From germline, CDR1 is DFQATT and CDR2 SNEGSKA (reference sequence). CDR3: CSARDRGASPLHF. The CDR3 nucleotides read TGCAGTGCTAGAGATCGGGGGGCTTCACCCCTCCACTTT.

This chain uses TRBV7-2 with TRBJ2-4, with D perhaps given as TRBD1 or TRBD2 (5 bases each). This CDR3 has 15 amino acids. Germline CDR1 is SGHTA and CDR2 is FQGNSA. V gave up 0 bases and J gave up 0 bases, with 6 bases separating them. CDR3 sequence reads: CASSLAGTAKNIQYF. CDR3 coding DNA: TGTGCCAGCAGCTTAGCGGGGACAGCCAAAAACATTCAGTACTTC.

This chain connects TRBV20-1 to TRBJ2-2, with no clear D. The germline V gene encodes CDR1 DFQATT and CDR2 SNEGSKA (reference sequence). This CDR3 has 12 amino acids. With 0 bases removed from V and 6 bases from J, the gap between germline ends came to 5 bases. CDR3 region: CSARDPSGELFF. DNA for the CDR3: TGCAGTGCTAGAGATCCATCCGGGGAGCTGTTTTTT.

This clonotype showed up many times. V gene TRBV12-3 or TRBV12-4 combines with J gene TRBJ2-5, with no clear D. V lost 6 bases and J 5 bases, leaving 10 bases between the germline ends. The CDR3 extends over 12 amino acids. The CDR3 loop is CASSHFTETQYF. For the CDR3, the DNA is TGTGCCAGCAGCCACTTCACCGAGACCCAGTACTTC.

In this sample, this clonotype turned up many times. The chain links TRBV12-3 or TRBV12-4 to TRBJ2-1; D not certain. This CDR3 has 14 residues. V was clipped by 1 base and J by 4 bases, with 8 bases between them. CDR3 bases: TGTGCCAGCAGTTTAGGCGACTTGTACAATGAGCAGTTCTTC. Translating it yields CASSLGDLYNEQFF.

This clonotype appeared a few times. V gene TRBV7-9 combines with J gene TRBJ2-2; D is unclear. V lost 2 bases and J lost 3, with 19 bases in between. The CDR3 is 18 amino acids. Germline V CDR1 and CDR2: SEHNR, FQNEAQ (reference sequence). The chain's CDR3 is CASSLIFTAHNYTGELFF. CDR3 coding DNA: TGTGCCAGCAGCTTAATATTTACAGCACACAACTACACCGGGGAGCTGTTTTTT.

This clonotype was detected only a few times. A clone one base away is much larger, so this may be a read error. This sequence joins TRBV11-1 and TRBJ2-5; no clear D. The J call may be wrong; the DNA end is better matched by TRBJ2-1. CDR3 length: 12 amino acids. The V gene's germline CDR1 is SGHAT and CDR2 FQDESV (reference sequence). The CDR3 DNA is TGTGCCAGCAGCTTATCGGATGAGACCCAGTTCTTC. Protein product: CASSLSDETQFF.